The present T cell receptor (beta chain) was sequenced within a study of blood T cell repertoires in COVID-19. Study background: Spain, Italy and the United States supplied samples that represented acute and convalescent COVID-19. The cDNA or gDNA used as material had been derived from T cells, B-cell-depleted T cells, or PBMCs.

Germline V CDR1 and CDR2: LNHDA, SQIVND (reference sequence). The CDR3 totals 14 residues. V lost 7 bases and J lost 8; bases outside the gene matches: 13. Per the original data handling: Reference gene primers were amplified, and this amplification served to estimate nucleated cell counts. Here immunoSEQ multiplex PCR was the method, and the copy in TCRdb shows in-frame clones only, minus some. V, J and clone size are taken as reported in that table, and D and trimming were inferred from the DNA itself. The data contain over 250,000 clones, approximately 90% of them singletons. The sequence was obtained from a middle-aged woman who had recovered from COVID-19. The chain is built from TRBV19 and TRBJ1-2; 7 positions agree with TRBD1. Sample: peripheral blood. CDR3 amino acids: CASTPGQRSKGYTF. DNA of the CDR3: TGTGCCAGTACCCCGGGACAGAGAAGTAAAGGCTACACCTTC. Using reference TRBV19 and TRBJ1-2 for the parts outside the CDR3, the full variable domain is DGGITQSPKYLFRKEGQNVTLSCEQNLNHDAMYWYRQDPGQGLRLIYYSQIVNDFQKGDIAEGYSVSREKKESFPLTVTSAQKNPTAFYLCASTPGQRSKGYTFGSGTRLTVV.